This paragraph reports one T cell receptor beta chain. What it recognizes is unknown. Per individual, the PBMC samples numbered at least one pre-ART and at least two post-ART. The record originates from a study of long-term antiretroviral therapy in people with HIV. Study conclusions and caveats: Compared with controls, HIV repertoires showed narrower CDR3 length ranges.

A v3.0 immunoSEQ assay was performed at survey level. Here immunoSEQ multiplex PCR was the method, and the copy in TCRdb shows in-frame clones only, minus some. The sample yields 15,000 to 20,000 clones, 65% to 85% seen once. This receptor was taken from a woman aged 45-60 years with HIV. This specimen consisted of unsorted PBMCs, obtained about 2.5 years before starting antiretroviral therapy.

Here the CDR3 reads CASRGTRNRERNTEAFF. In nucleotides, the CDR3 is TGTGCTTCACGCGGCACCAGAAACAGGGAAAGGAACACTGAAGCTTTCTTT. The chain employs TRBV15 and TRBJ1-1; D perhaps matches TRBD1 (6 bases). CDR3 length equals 17 residues. Looked up from germline, CDR1 is LNHNV and CDR2 is YYDKDF (reference sequence).